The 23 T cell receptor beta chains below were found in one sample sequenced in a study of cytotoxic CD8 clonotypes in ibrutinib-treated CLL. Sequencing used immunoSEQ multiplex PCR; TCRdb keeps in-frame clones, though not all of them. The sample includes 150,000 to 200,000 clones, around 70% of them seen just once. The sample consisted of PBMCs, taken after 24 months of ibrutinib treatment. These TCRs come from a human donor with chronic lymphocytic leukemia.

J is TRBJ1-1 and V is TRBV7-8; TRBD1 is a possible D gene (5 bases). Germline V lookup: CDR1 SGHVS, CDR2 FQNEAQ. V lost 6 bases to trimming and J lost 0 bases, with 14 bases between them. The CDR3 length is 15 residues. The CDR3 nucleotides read TGTGCCAGCAGGGGGGAGGGAGCCTTGAACACTGAAGCTTTCTTT. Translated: CASRGEGALNTEAFF.

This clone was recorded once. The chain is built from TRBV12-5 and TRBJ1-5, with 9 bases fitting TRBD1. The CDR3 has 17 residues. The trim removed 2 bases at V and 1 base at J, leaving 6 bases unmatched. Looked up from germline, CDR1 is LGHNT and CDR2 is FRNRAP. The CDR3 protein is CASGLWGTGMSNQPQHF. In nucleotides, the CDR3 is TGTGCTAGTGGTTTGTGGGGGACAGGGATGAGCAATCAGCCCCAGCATTTT.

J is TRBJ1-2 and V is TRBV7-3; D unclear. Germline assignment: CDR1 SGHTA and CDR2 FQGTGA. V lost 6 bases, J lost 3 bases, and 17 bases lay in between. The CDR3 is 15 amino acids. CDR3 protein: CASRPDSTPYYGYTF. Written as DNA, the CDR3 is TGTGCCAGCAGACCCGACTCTACACCATACTATGGCTACACCTTC.

CDR3 loop: CASSIGLAGIRSYNEQFF. In DNA form, the CDR3 reads TGTGCCAGTAGTATCGGACTAGCGGGAATCAGATCCTACAATGAGCAGTTCTTC. The rearrangement uses TRBV19 and TRBJ2-1; 12 nucleotides line up with TRBD2. The germline V gene has CDR1 LNHDA and CDR2 SQIVND (reference sequence). This CDR3 region has 18 residues. V was pared by 3 bases and J by 1 base, with 7 bases of the junction left unmatched.

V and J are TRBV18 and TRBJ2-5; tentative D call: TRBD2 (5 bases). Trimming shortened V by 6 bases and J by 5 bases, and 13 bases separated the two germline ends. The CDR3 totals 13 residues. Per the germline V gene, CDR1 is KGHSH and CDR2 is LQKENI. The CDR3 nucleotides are TGTGCCAGCTCCCCTACTAGTTCGGAGACCCAGTACTTC. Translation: CASSPTSSETQYF. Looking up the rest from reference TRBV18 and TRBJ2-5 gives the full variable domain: NAGVMQNPRHLVRRRGQEARLRCSPMKGHSHVYWYRQLPEEGLKFMVYLQKENIIDESGMPKERFSAEFPKEGPSILRIQQVVRGDSAAYFCASSPTSSETQYFGPGTRLLVL.

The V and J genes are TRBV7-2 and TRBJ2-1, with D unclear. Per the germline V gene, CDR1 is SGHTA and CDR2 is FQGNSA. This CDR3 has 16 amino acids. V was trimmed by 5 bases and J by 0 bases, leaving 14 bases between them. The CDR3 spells CASSRIGSTSYNEQFF. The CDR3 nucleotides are TGTGCCAGCAGCCGTATCGGGTCGACCTCCTACAATGAGCAGTTCTTC.

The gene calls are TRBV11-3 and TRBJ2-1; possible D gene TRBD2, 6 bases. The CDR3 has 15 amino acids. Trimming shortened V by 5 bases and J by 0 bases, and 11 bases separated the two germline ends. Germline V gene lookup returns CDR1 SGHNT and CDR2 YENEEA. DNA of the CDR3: TGTGCCAGCAGCCGAACAGCGGGCTCCTACAATGAGCAGTTCTTC. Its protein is CASSRTAGSYNEQFF. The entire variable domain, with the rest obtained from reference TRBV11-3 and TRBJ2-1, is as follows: EAGVVQSPRYKIIEKKQPVAFWCNPISGHNTLYWYLQNLGQGPELLIRYENEEAVDDSQLPKDRFSAERLKGVDSTLKIQPAELGDSAVYLCASSRTAGSYNEQFFGPGTRLTVL.

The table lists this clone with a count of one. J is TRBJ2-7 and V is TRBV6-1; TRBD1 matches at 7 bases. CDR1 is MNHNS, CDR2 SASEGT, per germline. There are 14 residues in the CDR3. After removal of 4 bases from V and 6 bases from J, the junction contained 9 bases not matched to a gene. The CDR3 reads CASSVTGVSSEQYF. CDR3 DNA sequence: TGTGCCAGCAGTGTCACAGGGGTATCCAGCGAGCAGTACTTC.

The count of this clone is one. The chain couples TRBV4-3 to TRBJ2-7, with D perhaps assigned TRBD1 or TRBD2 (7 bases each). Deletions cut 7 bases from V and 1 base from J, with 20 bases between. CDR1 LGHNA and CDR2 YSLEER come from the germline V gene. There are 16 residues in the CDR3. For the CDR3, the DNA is TGCGCCAGCACCCCAAGGGGGCGGGAGAGATCCTACGAGCAGTACTTC. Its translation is CASTPRGRERSYEQYF.

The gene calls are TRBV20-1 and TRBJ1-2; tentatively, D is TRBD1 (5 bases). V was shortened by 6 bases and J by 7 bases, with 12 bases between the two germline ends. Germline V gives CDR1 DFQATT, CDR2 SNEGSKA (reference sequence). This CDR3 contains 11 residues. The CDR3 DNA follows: TGCAGTGCCAACCGGGACCTTGGCTACACCTTC. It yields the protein CSANRDLGYTF.

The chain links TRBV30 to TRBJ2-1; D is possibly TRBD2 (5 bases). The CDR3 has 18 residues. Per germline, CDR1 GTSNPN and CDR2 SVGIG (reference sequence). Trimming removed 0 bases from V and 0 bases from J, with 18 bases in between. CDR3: CAWSVPLFGISSYNEQFF. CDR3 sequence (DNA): TGTGCCTGGAGTGTACCTCTCTTCGGGATAAGCTCCTACAATGAGCAGTTCTTC.

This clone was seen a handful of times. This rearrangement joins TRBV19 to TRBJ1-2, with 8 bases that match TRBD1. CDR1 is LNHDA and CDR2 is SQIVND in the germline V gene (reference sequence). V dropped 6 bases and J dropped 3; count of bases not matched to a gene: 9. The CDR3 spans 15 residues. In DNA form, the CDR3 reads TGTGCCAGTAGCCCCGCCGGGACAGGATACTATGGCTACACCTTC. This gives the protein CASSPAGTGYYGYTF.

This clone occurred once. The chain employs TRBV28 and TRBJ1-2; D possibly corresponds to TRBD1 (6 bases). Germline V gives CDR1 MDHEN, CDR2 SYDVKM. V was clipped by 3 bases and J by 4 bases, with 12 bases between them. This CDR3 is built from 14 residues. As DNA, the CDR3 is TGTGCCAGCAGTTTCCTACTAGGGGGCTATGGCTACACCTTC. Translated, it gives CASSFLLGGYGYTF.

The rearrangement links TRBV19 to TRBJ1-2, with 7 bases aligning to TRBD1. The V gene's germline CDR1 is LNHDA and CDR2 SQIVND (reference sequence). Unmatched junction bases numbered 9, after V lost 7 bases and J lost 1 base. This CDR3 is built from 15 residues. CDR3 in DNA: TGTGCCAGTACCTCCTGGACAGGAGTTAACTATGGCTACACCTTC. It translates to CASTSWTGVNYGYTF.

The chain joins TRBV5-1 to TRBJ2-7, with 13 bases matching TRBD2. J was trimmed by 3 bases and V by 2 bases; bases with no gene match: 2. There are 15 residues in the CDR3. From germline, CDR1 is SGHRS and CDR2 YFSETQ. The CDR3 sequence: CASSFGTSGIYEQYF. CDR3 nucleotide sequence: TGCGCCAGCAGCTTTGGGACTAGCGGGATCTACGAGCAGTACTTC. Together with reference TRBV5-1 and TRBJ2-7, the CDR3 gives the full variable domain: KAGVTQTPRYLIKTRGQQVTLSCSPISGHRSVSWYQQTPGQGLQFLFEYFSETQRNKGNFPGRFSGRQFSNSRSEMNVSTLELGDSALYLCASSFGTSGIYEQYFGPGTRLTVT.

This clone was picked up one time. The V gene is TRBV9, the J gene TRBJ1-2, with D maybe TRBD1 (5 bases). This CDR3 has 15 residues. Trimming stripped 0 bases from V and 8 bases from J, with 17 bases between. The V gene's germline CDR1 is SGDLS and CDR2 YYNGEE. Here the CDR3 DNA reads TGTGCCAGCAGCGTAGGTTTACCCACTAGGGACGGCTACACCTTC. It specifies CASSVGLPTRDGYTF.

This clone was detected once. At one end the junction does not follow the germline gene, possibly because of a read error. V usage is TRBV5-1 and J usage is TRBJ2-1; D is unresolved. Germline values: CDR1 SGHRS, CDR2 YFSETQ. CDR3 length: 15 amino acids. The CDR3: CASRLGYSSYNEQFF. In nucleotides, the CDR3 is TGCGCCAGCAGATTGGGGTATAGCTCCTACAATGAGCAGTTCTTC.

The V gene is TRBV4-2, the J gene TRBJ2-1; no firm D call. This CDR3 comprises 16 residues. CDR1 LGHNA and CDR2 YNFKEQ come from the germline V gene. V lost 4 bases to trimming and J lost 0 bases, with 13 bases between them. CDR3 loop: CASSLPSPSSYNEQFF. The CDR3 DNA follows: TGTGCCAGCAGCCTCCCTAGTCCCAGCTCCTACAATGAGCAGTTCTTC.

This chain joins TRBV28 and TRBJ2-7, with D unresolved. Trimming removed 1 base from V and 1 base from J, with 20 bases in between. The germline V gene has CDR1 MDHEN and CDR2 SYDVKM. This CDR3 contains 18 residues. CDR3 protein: CASSLLGFGFPASYEQYF. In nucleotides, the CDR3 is TGTGCCAGCAGTTTATTGGGTTTCGGTTTCCCAGCATCCTACGAGCAGTACTTC. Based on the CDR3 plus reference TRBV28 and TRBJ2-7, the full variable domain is DVKVTQSSRYLVKRTGEKVFLECVQDMDHENMFWYRQDPGLGLRLIYFSYDVKMKEKGDIPEGYSVSREKKERFSLILESASTNQTSMYLCASSLLGFGFPASYEQYFGPGTRLTVT.

CDR3 DNA: TGTGCCTGGAGTGGGGGGAGGGCCTACTTC. It is translated as CAWSGGRAYF. The rearrangement links TRBV30 to TRBJ2-5; 7 bases are a match to TRBD2. The germline gives CDR1 GTSNPN, CDR2 SVGIG (reference sequence). Trimming at V came to 1 base and at J to 14 bases, leaving 4 bases not matched to a gene. There are 10 residues in the CDR3.

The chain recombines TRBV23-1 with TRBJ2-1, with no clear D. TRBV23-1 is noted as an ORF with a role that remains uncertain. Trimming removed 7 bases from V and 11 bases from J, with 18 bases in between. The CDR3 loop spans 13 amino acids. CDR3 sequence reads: CASIRASVPKQFF. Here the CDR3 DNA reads TGCGCCAGCATACGGGCCAGTGTCCCTAAGCAGTTCTTC.

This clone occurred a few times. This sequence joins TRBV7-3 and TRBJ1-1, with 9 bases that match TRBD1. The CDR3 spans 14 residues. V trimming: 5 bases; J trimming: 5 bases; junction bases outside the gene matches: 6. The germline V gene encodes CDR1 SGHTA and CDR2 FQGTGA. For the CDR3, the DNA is TGTGCCAGCAGCGACAGGGGGTCGGGAACTGAAGCTTTCTTT. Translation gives CASSDRGSGTEAFF. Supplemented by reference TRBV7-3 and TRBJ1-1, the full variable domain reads GAGVSQTPSNKVTEKGKYVELRCDPISGHTALYWYRQSLGQGPEFLIYFQGTGAADDSGLPNDRFFAVRPEGSVSTLKIQRTERGDSAVYLCASSDRGSGTEAFFGQGTRLTVV.

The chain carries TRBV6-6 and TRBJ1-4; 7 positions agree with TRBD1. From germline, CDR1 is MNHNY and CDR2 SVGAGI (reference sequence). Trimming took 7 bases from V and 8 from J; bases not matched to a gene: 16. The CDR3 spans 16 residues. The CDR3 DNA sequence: TGTGCCAGCAAGCCAAGTGTACAGGGGTTTTCAGAAAAACTGTTTTTT. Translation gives CASKPSVQGFSEKLFF.